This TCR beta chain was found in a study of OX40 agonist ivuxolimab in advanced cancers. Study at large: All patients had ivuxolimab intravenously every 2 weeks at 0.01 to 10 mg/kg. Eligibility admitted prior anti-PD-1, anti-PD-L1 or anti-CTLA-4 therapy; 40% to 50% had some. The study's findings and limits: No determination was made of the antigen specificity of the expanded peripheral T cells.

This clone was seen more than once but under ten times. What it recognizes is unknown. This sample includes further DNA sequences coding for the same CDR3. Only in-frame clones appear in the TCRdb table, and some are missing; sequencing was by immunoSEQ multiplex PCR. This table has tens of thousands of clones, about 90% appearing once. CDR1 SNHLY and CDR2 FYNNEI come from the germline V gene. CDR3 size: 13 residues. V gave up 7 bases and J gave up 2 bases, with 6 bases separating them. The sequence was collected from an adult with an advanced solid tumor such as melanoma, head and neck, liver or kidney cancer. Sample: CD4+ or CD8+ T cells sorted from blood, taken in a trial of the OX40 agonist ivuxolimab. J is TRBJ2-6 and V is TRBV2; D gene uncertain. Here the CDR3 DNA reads TGTGCCAGCATCAGTGCTGGGGCCAACGTCCTGACTTTC. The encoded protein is CASISAGANVLTF.